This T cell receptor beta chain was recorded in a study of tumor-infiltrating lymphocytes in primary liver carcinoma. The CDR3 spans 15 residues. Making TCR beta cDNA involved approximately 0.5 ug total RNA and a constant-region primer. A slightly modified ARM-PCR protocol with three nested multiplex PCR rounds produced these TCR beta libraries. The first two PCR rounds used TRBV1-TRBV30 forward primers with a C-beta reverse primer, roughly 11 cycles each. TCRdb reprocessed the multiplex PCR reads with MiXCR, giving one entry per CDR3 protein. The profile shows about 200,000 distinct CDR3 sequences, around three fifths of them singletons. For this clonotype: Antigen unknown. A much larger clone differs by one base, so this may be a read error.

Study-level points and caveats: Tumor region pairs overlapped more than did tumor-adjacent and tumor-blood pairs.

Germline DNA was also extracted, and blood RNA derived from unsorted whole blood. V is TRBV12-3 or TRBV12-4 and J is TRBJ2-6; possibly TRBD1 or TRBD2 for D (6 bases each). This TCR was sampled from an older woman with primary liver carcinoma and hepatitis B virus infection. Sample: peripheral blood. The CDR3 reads CVSSLQGGGANVLTF. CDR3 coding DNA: TGTGTCAGCAGTCTACAGGGAGGTGGGGCCAACGTCCTGACTTTC.